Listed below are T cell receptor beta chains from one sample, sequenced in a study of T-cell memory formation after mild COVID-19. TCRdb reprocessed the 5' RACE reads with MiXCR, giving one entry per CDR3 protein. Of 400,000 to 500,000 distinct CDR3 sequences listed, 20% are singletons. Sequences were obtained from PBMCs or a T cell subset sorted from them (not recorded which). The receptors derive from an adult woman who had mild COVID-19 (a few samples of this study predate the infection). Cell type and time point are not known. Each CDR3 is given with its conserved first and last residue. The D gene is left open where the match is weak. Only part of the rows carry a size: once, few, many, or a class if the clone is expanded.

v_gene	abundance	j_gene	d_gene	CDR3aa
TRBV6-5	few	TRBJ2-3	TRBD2	CASSYRASGSYPPRTDTQYF
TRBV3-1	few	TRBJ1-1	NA	CASSQSRPVMNTEAFF
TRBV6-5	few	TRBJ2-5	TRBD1	CASSPPGQGLETQYF
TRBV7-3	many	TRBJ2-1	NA	CASSLMRGRNNEQFF
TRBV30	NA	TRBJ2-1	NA	CAWEKVGRIEQFF
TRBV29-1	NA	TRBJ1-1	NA	CSVQEHDTEAFF
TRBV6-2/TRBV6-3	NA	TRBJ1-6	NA	CASSRGSGNSPLHF
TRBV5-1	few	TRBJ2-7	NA	CASSLAGYRTYEQYF
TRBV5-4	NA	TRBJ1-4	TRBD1	CASSFGQGAREKLFF
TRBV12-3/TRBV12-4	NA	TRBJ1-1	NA	CASSFPRRTEAFF
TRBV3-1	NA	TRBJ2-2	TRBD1	CASSQRTGRAGELFF
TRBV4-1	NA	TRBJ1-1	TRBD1	CASSQVDRGGEAFF
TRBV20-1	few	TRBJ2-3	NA	CSASKRDSSTDTQYF
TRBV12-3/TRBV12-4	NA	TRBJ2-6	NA	CASSFQAGANVLTF
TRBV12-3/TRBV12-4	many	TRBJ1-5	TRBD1	CASSSGTGESAQHF
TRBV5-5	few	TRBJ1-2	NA	CASSLPGVGGYTF
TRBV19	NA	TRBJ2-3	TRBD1	CASSVDRGRTQYF